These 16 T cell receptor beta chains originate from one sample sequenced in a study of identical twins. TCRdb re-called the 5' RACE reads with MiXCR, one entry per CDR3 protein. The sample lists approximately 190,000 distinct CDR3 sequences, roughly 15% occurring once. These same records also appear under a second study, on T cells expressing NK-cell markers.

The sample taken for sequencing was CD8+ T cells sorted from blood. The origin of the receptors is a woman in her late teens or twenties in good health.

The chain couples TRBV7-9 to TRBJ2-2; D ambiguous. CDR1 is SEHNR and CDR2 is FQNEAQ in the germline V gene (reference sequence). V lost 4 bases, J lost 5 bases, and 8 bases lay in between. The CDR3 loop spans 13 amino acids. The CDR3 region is CASSYSVTGELFF. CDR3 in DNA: TGTGCCAGCAGCTATAGTGTTACCGGGGAGCTGTTTTTT.

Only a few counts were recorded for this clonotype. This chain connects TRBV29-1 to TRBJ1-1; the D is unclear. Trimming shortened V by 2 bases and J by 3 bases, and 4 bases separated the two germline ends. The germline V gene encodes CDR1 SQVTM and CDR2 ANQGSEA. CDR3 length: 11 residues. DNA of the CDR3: TGCAGCGTTGAAACAGACACTGAAGCTTTCTTT. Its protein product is CSVETDTEAFF.

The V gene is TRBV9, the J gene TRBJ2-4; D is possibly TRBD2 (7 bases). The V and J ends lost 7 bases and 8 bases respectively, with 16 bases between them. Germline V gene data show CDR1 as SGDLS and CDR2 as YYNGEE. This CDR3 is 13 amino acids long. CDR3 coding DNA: TGTGCCAGCTCCGGCCTCGGGGGGCACATTCAGTACTTC. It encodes CASSGLGGHIQYF.

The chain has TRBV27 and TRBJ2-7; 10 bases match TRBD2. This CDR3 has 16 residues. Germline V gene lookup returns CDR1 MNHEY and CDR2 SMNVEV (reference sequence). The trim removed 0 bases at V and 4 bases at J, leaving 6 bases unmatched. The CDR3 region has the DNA TGTGCCAGCAGTTTATCCCTAGCGGGAGTATCGTACGAGCAGTACTTC. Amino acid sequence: CASSLSLAGVSYEQYF.

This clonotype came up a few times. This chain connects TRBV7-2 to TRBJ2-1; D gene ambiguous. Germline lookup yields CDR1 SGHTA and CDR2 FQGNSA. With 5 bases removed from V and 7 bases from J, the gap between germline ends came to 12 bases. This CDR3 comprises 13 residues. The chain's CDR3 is CASSPLGVNEQFF. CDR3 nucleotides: TGTGCCAGCAGCCCTCTAGGAGTAAATGAGCAGTTCTTC.

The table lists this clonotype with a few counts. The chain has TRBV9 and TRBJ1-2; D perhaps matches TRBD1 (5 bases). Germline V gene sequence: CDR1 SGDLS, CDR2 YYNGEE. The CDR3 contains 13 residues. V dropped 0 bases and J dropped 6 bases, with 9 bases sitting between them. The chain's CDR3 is CASSVVAGNGYTF. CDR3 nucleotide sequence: TGTGCCAGCAGCGTAGTGGCAGGGAATGGCTACACCTTC.

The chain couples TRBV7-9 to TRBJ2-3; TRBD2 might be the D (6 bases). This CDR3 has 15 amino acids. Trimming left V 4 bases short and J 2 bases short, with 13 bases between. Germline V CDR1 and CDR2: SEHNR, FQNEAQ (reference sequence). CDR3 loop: CASSSGRDFTDTQYF. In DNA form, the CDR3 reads TGTGCCAGCAGCTCAGGCCGGGACTTCACAGATACGCAGTATTTT.

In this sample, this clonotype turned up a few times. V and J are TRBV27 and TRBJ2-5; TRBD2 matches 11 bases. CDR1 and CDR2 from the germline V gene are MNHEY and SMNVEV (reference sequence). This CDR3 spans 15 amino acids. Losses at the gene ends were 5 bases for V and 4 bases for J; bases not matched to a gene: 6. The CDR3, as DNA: TGTGCCAGCAGTCACTCTAGCGGGAGGACAGAGACCCAGTACTTC. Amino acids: CASSHSSGRTETQYF.

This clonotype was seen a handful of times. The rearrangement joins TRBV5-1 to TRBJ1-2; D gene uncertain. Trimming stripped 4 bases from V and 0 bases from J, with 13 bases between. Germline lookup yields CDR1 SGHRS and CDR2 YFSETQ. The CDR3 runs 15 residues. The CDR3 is CASSPEPVSNYGYTF. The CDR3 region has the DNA TGCGCCAGCAGCCCTGAACCGGTTTCTAACTATGGCTACACCTTC.

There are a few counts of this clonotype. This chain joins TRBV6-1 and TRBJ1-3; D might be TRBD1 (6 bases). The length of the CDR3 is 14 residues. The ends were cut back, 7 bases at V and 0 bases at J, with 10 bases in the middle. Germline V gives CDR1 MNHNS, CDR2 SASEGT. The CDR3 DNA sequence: TGTGCCAGCACACAGGGCCTCTCTGGAAACACCATATATTTT. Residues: CASTQGLSGNTIYF.

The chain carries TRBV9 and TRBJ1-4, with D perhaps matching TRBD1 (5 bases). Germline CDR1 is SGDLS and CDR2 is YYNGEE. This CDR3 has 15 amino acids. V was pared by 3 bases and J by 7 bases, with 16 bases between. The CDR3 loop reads CASSASGTGGEKLFF. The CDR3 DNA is TGTGCCAGCAGCGCCTCCGGGACGGGGGGTGAAAAACTGTTTTTT.

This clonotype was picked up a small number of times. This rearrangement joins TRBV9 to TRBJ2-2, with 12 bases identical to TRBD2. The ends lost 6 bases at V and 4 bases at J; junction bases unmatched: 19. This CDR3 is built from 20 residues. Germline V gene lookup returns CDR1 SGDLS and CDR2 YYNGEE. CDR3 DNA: TGTGCCAGCACATCGAGACTAGCGGGGGCCGGCGACCCCGGCACCGGGGAGCTGTTTTTT. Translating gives CASTSRLAGAGDPGTGELFF. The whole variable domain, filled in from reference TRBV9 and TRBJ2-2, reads DSGVTQTPKHLITATGQRVTLRCSPRSGDLSVYWYQQSLDQGLQFLIQYYNGEERAKGNILERFSAQQFPDLHSELNLSSLELGDSALYFCASTSRLAGAGDPGTGELFFGEGSRLTVL.

For the CDR3, the DNA is TGTGCCAGCACCCCGGACGGAATGAACACTGAAGCTTTCTTT. It specifies CASTPDGMNTEAFF. This rearrangement joins TRBV7-9 to TRBJ1-1; D is unresolved. CDR3 length equals 14 residues. CDR1 and CDR2 (germline): SEHNR, FQNEAQ (reference sequence). V lost 7 bases to trimming and J lost 0 bases, with 12 bases between them.

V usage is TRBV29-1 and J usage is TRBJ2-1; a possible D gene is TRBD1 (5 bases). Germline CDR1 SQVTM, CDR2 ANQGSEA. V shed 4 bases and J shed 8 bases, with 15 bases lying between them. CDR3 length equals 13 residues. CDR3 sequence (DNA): TGCAGCGTTGTGTCTAGATTCAGGGATGAGCAGTTCTTC. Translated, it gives CSVVSRFRDEQFF.

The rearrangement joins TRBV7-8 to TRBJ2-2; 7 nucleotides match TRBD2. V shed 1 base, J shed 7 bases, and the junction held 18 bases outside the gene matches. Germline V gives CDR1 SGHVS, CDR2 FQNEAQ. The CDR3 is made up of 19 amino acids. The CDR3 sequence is CASSLVRPRVGGRGGELFF. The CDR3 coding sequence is TGTGCCAGCAGCTTAGTACGCCCCAGAGTCGGGGGGAGAGGCGGGGAGCTGTTTTTT.

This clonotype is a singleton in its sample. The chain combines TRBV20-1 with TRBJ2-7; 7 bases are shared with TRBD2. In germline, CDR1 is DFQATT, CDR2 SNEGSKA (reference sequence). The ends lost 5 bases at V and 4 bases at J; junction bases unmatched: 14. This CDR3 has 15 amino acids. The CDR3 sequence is CSAHAGPRGSYEQYF. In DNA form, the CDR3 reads TGCAGTGCTCACGCAGGGCCGCGGGGGTCTTACGAGCAGTACTTC.